Each of the 12 T cell receptor beta chains below was sequenced from the same sample in a study of blood T cells in healthy people across ages. A second roughly 6 to 12 cycle PCR used barcoded and J-beta primers. A single record per CDR3 protein comes from TCRdb applying MiXCR to the 5' RACE reads. The sample contains 350,000 to 450,000 distinct CDR3 sequences, roughly half of which appear only once. The material sequenced was blood. The receptors come from a man aged 55 to 69 in good health.

This chain connects TRBV7-9 to TRBJ2-7; 10 bases are shared with TRBD2. V lost 4 bases and J lost 3; bases outside the gene matches: 15. This CDR3 region has 18 residues. From germline, CDR1 is SEHNR and CDR2 FQNEAQ (reference sequence). This chain's CDR3 is CASSSKPPGLASIYEQYF. The CDR3 DNA is TGTGCCAGCAGCTCAAAACCGCCGGGACTAGCGTCAATCTACGAGCAGTACTTC.

This rearrangement joins TRBV6-5 to TRBJ2-1, with 7 nucleotides matching TRBD1. Germline V gene lookup returns CDR1 MNHEY and CDR2 SVGAGI. With 7 bases clipped from V and 9 bases from J, the junction kept 6 bases outside the gene matches. The CDR3 has 12 residues. CDR3 residues: CASNQPGGEQFF. CDR3 nucleotide sequence: TGTGCCAGCAACCAACCAGGGGGTGAGCAGTTCTTC.

The V and J genes are TRBV20-1 and TRBJ2-1, with D possibly being TRBD2 (5 bases). CDR1 and CDR2 from the germline V gene are DFQATT and SNEGSKA (reference sequence). The length of the CDR3 is 14 residues. The germline V and J ends were trimmed by 3 bases and 1 base, with 10 bases remaining between them. The CDR3 loop reads CSASKRVSYNEQFF. The CDR3 coding sequence is TGCAGTGCTAGTAAGAGGGTTTCCTACAATGAGCAGTTCTTC.

This clonotype was counted between two and nine times. V gene TRBV9 combines with J gene TRBJ2-7; 10 nucleotides line up with TRBD1. CDR1 SGDLS and CDR2 YYNGEE come from the germline V gene. The CDR3 loop spans 15 amino acids. V lost 0 bases to trimming and J lost 2 bases; unmatched junction nucleotides: 2. CDR3 DNA: TGTGCCAGCAGCGTAGAAGGGACAGGGGCCTACGAGCAGTACTTC. This translates into CASSVEGTGAYEQYF.

The chain uses TRBV20-1 and TRBJ2-7; weak D call: TRBD2 (5 bases). CDR3 length: 12 residues. Trimming cost V 6 bases and J 3 bases, with 12 bases left between them. Germline CDR1 and CDR2: DFQATT and SNEGSKA (reference sequence). CDR3 in DNA: TGCAGTGCGCAACTCCGGGACTACGAGCAGTACTTC. It specifies CSAQLRDYEQYF.

This chain uses TRBV27 with TRBJ1-5, with TRBD1 matching over 9 bases. CDR3 size: 13 residues. The germline gives CDR1 MNHEY, CDR2 SMNVEV (reference sequence). V trimming: 10 bases; J trimming: 6 bases; junction bases outside the gene matches: 7. CDR3 residues: CATGTGNSQPQHF. The CDR3 coding sequence is TGTGCCACAGGGACAGGGAATAGTCAGCCCCAGCATTTT.

V gene TRBV5-1 combines with J gene TRBJ2-5; 7 bases map to TRBD1. Unmatched junction bases numbered 7, after V lost 5 bases and J lost 3 bases. Germline V lookup: CDR1 SGHRS, CDR2 YFSETQ. The CDR3 length is 14 residues. For the CDR3, the DNA is TGCGCCAGCAGTTCCGGGACAGCTAAAGAGACCCAGTACTTC. Encoded protein: CASSSGTAKETQYF.

This clonotype came up many times. The chain is built from TRBV7-2 and TRBJ2-3, with a tentative D call TRBD1 (6 bases). The CDR3 totals 15 residues. The V end was cut by 5 bases, the J end by 0 bases, with 12 bases between. Germline CDR1 is SGHTA and CDR2 is FQGNSA. The CDR3 loop reads CASSAGDTSTDTQYF. The DNA of the CDR3 is TGTGCCAGCAGCGCAGGGGATACTAGCACAGATACGCAGTATTTT.

This clonotype has just a few counts. The chain uses TRBV29-1 and TRBJ2-5; D is unclear. The V and J ends lost 4 bases and 4 bases respectively, with 10 bases between them. The CDR3 length is 12 residues. CDR1 and CDR2 from the germline V gene are SQVTM and ANQGSEA. The CDR3 sequence: CSVVGFSETQYF. CDR3 DNA: TGCAGCGTTGTTGGCTTTTCAGAGACCCAGTACTTC.

This chain connects TRBV5-1 to TRBJ2-3; 8 bases map to TRBD2. Germline CDR1 reads SGHRS; CDR2 reads YFSETQ. The CDR3 length is 16 residues. J was trimmed by 1 base and V by 0 bases; bases with no gene match: 4. The CDR3: CASSLAGGARTDTQYF. The CDR3 DNA reads TGCGCCAGCAGCTTGGCCGGGGGGGCCCGCACAGATACGCAGTATTTT.

This clonotype was picked up a small number of times. The chain has TRBV3-1 and TRBJ2-7, with D unclear. The germline V and J ends were trimmed by 0 bases and 1 base, with 10 bases remaining between them. Germline V lookup: CDR1 LGHDT, CDR2 YNNKEL (reference sequence). The CDR3 consists of 15 residues. In nucleotides, the CDR3 is TGTGCCAGCAGCCAAGACAGCCCAAGATCCTACGAGCAGTACTTC. Translated: CASSQDSPRSYEQYF.

This clonotype was seen a few times. The V call is TRBV27, the J call TRBJ2-4; TRBD1 aligns across 7 bases. With the DNA end fitting TRBJ2-7 better, the J assignment may be wrong. The CDR3 runs to 16 residues. Germline loops: CDR1 MNHEY, CDR2 SMNVEV (reference sequence). CDR3 in amino acids: CASSPIRQGGAYEQYF. Written as DNA, the CDR3 is TGTGCCAGCAGCCCGATACGACAGGGTGGTGCCTACGAGCAGTACTTC.